This T cell receptor beta chain was captured by sequencing in a study of shared clonotypes between healthy human individuals. This clone was observed a single time. V dropped 8 bases and J dropped 4; count of bases not matched to a gene: 10. This CDR3 has 15 residues. Per the germline V gene, CDR1 is MNHEY and CDR2 is SVGAGI. Generated by immunoSEQ multiplex PCR, the TCRdb table keeps only in-frame clones and is missing some. The sample has millions of clones, 85% to 95% seen once; the top ten hold roughly 0.36%. J is TRBJ2-2 and V is TRBV6-5, with TRBD2 identical over 7 bases. This receptor was identified in a man between 18 and 29 years old in good health. Some clones in this sample may be carry-over from other donors' samples. Input material: naive CD4+ T cells from PBMCs. Subset of the sample: CD45RA+ positively selected. The CDR3 spells CASRPPGRVTGELFF. The CDR3 DNA reads TGTGCCAGCCGGCCACCGGGGAGGGTCACCGGGGAGCTGTTTTTT.